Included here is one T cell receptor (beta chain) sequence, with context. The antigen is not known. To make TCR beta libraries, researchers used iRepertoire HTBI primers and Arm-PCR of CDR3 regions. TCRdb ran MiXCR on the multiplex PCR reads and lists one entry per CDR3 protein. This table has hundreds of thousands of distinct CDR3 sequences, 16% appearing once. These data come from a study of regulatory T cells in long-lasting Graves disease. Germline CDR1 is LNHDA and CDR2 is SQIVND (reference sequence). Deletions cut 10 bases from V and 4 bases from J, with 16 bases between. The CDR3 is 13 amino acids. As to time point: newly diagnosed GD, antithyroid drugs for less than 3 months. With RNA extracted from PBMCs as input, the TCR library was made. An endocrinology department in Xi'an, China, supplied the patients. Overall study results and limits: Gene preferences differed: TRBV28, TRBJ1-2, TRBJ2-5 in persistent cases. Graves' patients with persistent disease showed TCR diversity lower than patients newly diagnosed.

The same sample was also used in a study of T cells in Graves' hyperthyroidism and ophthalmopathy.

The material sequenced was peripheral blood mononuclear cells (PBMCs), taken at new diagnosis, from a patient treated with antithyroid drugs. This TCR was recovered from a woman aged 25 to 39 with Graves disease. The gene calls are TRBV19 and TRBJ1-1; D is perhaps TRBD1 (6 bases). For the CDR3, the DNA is TGTGCCATCACAGGGACTCTGGGCACTGAAGCTTTCTTT. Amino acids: CAITGTLGTEAFF.